Below are 23 T cell receptor beta chains sequenced from a single sample in a study of cytomegalovirus exposure and HLA in healthy donors. Researchers ran the PCR with 60 Vbeta and 13 Jbeta primers. Measured with immunoSEQ multiplex PCR; TCRdb has only the in-frame clones, and not every one. The sample has a few hundred thousand clones; around 80% are singletons. Sequencing was done on a sample of PBMCs. The receptors were sampled from a man aged 25 to 45 in good health and CMV-seronegative.

The chain links TRBV6-5 to TRBJ2-1, with D hard to call. Deletions cut 0 bases from V and 6 bases from J, with 15 bases between. The germline gives CDR1 MNHEY, CDR2 SVGAGI. There are 16 residues in the CDR3. This CDR3 reads CASSYSGVGLGNEQFF. The CDR3 DNA sequence: TGTGCCAGCAGTTACTCGGGCGTGGGTTTGGGCAATGAGCAGTTCTTC.

This clone was observed once. The chain has TRBV6-5 and TRBJ2-7, with D possibly matching TRBD1 (6 bases). Germline CDR1 MNHEY, CDR2 SVGAGI. The V and J ends lost 0 bases and 1 base respectively, with 13 bases between them. CDR3 length equals 16 residues. For the CDR3, the DNA is TGTGCCAGCAGTTACTCTCCACAGGGTAGGTCCTACGAGCAGTACTTC. This encodes CASSYSPQGRSYEQYF.

This chain uses TRBV2 with TRBJ2-3, with D possibly being TRBD1 (5 bases). V lost 8 bases and J lost 3, with 6 bases in between. The CDR3 has 11 residues. The germline gives CDR1 SNHLY, CDR2 FYNNEI. Here the CDR3 reads CASDRTDTQYF. The CDR3 bases are TGTGCCAGCGACAGAACAGATACGCAGTATTTT.

Written as DNA, the CDR3 is TGCGCCAGCAGTCAAGGCCGGAGGCCGAGAAGAGAAAAACTGTTTTTT. Residues: CASSQGRRPRREKLFF. The rearrangement joins TRBV23-1 to TRBJ1-4; no reliable D call. TRBV23-1 is identified as an open reading frame with a role that is uncertain. The CDR3 contains 16 residues. Trimming removed 2 bases at V and 8 bases at J, with 18 bases between.

The chain uses TRBV6-5 and TRBJ1-5; TRBD1 might be the D (6 bases). In germline, CDR1 is MNHEY, CDR2 SVGAGI. V dropped 6 bases and J dropped 2 bases, with 14 bases sitting between them. The CDR3 is made up of 15 amino acids. The CDR3 nucleotides are TGTGCCAGCAGGCACAGGGTCGACGGCAATCAGCCCCAGCATTTT. The encoded protein is CASRHRVDGNQPQHF.

As regards this clone: Distinct nucleotide sequences in the sample also encode this CDR3. As DNA, the CDR3 is TGCGCCAGCAGCCTGGACGGTACCTACGAGCAGTACTTC. It encodes CASSLDGTYEQYF. The chain combines TRBV5-1 with TRBJ2-7; no clear D gene. Germline V gene lookup returns CDR1 SGHRS and CDR2 YFSETQ. The CDR3 length is 13 residues. Trimming stripped 4 bases from V and 2 bases from J, with 10 bases between.

This chain joins TRBV7-2 and TRBJ1-1; 8 nucleotides match TRBD1. This CDR3 has 13 amino acids. Germline V CDR1 and CDR2: SGHTA, FQGNSA. V lost 2 bases and J lost 7; bases outside the gene matches: 3. CDR3 nucleotides: TGTGCCAGCAGCTTACAGGGGGCTGTTGAAGCTTTCTTT. Protein product: CASSLQGAVEAFF.

The V call is TRBV5-6, the J call TRBJ2-1, with 11 positions matching TRBD2. The ends lost 7 bases at V and 10 bases at J; junction bases unmatched: 13. This CDR3 contains 15 residues. CDR1 is SGHDT, CDR2 YYEEEE, per germline. The CDR3 loop reads CASGQIAGGPLEQFF. CDR3 DNA sequence: TGTGCCAGCGGGCAAATAGCGGGGGGGCCTTTGGAGCAGTTCTTC.

The V and J genes are TRBV6-5 and TRBJ1-2; D unclear. Germline values: CDR1 MNHEY, CDR2 SVGAGI. Deletions cut 0 bases from V and 3 bases from J, with 11 bases between. The CDR3 is 15 amino acids. CDR3 in DNA: TGTGCCAGCAGTTACTCGAGGAACGGGGACTATGGCTACACCTTC. Protein: CASSYSRNGDYGYTF.

The chain is built from TRBV18 and TRBJ2-7, with 7 bases matching TRBD2. From germline, CDR1 is KGHSH and CDR2 LQKENI. The CDR3 extends over 12 amino acids. Losses at the gene ends were 2 bases for V and 6 bases for J; bases not matched to a gene: 1. CDR3 region: CASSPSGGEQYF. The CDR3 region has the DNA TGTGCCAGCTCACCATCGGGGGGCGAGCAGTACTTC.

J is TRBJ1-5 and V is TRBV7-2; no firm D call. The ends were cut back, 3 bases at V and 0 bases at J, with 6 bases in the middle. Germline CDR1 reads SGHTA; CDR2 reads FQGNSA. This CDR3 has 14 residues. The CDR3, as DNA: TGTGCCAGCAGCTTCTCTTTTAGCAATCAGCCCCAGCATTTT. Translating it yields CASSFSFSNQPQHF.

The rearrangement uses TRBV5-6 and TRBJ2-3; the D gene is possibly TRBD2 (5 bases). Germline V gene lookup returns CDR1 SGHDT and CDR2 YYEEEE. V lost 4 bases to trimming and J lost 4 bases, with 13 bases between them. This CDR3 region has 14 residues. For the CDR3, the DNA is TGTGCCAGCAGCCTACTAGGGTCGGCAGATACGCAGTATTTT. It codes for CASSLLGSADTQYF. The full variable domain, in which reference TRBV5-6 and TRBJ2-3 provide the parts outside the CDR3, is DAGVTQSPTHLIKTRGQQVTLRCSPKSGHDTVSWYQQALGQGPQFIFQYYEEEERQRGNFPDRFSGHQFPNYSSELNVNALLLGDSALYLCASSLLGSADTQYFGPGTRLTVL.

In DNA, the CDR3 is TGTGCCAGCAGCTTTTCAGGGGGCGCTGAAGCTTTCTTT. It is translated as CASSFSGGAEAFF. The chain carries TRBV5-4 and TRBJ1-1, with 8 nucleotides matching TRBD1. Germline CDR1 and CDR2: SGHNT and YYREEE (reference sequence). The junction had 3 bases not matched to a gene; V was cut back by 2 bases and J by 6 bases. This CDR3 has 13 residues.

The rearrangement joins TRBV5-6 to TRBJ2-7, with 9 bases that match TRBD1. The CDR3 is 14 residues long. The germline gives CDR1 SGHDT, CDR2 YYEEEE. The V gene end was trimmed by 4 bases and the J gene end by 5 bases; junction bases not matched to a gene: 7. CDR3 loop: CASSRIGQGNEQYF. DNA for the CDR3: TGTGCCAGCAGCCGAATAGGACAGGGGAACGAGCAGTACTTC. Combining the CDR3 with reference TRBV5-6 and TRBJ2-7 gives the whole variable domain DAGVTQSPTHLIKTRGQQVTLRCSPKSGHDTVSWYQQALGQGPQFIFQYYEEEERQRGNFPDRFSGHQFPNYSSELNVNALLLGDSALYLCASSRIGQGNEQYFGPGTRLTVT.

V usage is TRBV4-3 and J usage is TRBJ2-7; 14 bases agree with TRBD2. Germline lookup yields CDR1 LGHNA and CDR2 YSLEER. With 5 bases clipped from V and 6 bases from J, the junction kept 9 bases outside the gene matches. This CDR3 spans 16 amino acids. Here the CDR3 reads CASSAGLAGGLPEQYF. DNA for the CDR3: TGCGCCAGCAGCGCTGGACTAGCGGGGGGTTTACCCGAGCAGTACTTC.

There are a few counts of this clone. The V gene is TRBV7-3, the J gene TRBJ1-6; the D gene is possibly TRBD1 (5 bases). The CDR3 is made up of 13 amino acids. Germline CDR1 and CDR2: SGHTA and FQGTGA. Between the trimmed V and J ends, which lost 5 bases and 7 bases, there was a span of 9 bases. CDR3 residues: CASSLDRNSPLHF. The CDR3 region has the DNA TGTGCCAGCAGCCTTGACAGAAATTCACCCCTCCACTTT.

This chain uses TRBV6-1 with TRBJ2-2; a weak D match, TRBD1 (6 bases). The CDR3 runs to 14 residues. The V gene's germline CDR1 is MNHNS and CDR2 SASEGT. Trimming removed 7 bases from V and 4 bases from J, with 13 bases in between. Here the CDR3 DNA reads TGTGCCAGCATTACTAGGGGGACCACCGGGGAGCTGTTTTTT. This encodes CASITRGTTGELFF.

J is TRBJ1-2 and V is TRBV28, with 8 bases aligning to TRBD1. CDR1 and CDR2 (germline): MDHEN, SYDVKM. The CDR3 has 15 amino acids. J lost 2 bases, V lost 5 bases, and 7 bases had no gene match. The CDR3 DNA is TGTGCCAGCAGTCCACCCGACAGGGGAAACTATGGCTACACCTTC. Encoded protein: CASSPPDRGNYGYTF.

The chain recombines TRBV12-2 with TRBJ2-1; the table gives TRBD2 as D, unverified against the DNA. TRBV12-2 is designated a pseudogene. The CDR3 length is 17 residues. DNA of the CDR3: TGTGCAAGTCGCCCTCCCTATCGGTACTGCATGAGCGATGAGCAGTTCTTC. Its protein is CASRPPYRYCMSDEQFF.

A single count supports this clone. The rearrangement links TRBV15 to TRBJ1-4, with D possibly being TRBD1 (6 bases). This CDR3 is built from 14 residues. CDR1 LNHNV and CDR2 YYDKDF come from the germline V gene (reference sequence). V was pared by 1 base and J by 4 bases, with 7 bases between. In nucleotides, the CDR3 is TGTGCCACCAGCAGAGCCAGGGGTAATGAAAAACTGTTTTTT. It codes for CATSRARGNEKLFF.

V and J are TRBV6-5 and TRBJ1-1, with D uncertain. CDR3 size: 14 residues. Trimming cost V 2 bases and J 5 bases, with 12 bases left between them. Germline V gene sequence: CDR1 MNHEY, CDR2 SVGAGI. CDR3 amino acids: CASSYDRVRTEAFF. CDR3 DNA: TGTGCCAGCAGTTACGATCGGGTACGGACTGAAGCTTTCTTT.

V usage is TRBV1 and J usage is TRBJ1-5; the tabulated D call, TRBD1, remains unverified against the DNA. TRBV1 has pseudogene status. The length of the CDR3 is 14 residues. The CDR3 sequence is CTSSQGNSLSPQHF. CDR3 in DNA: TGCACCAGCAGCCAAGGGAACAGTCTATCGCCCCAGCATTTT.

This chain joins TRBV2 and TRBJ2-7; weak D call: TRBD1 (6 bases). Germline V gene sequence: CDR1 SNHLY, CDR2 FYNNEI. Trimming removed 8 bases at V and 1 base at J, with 12 bases between. The CDR3 runs 13 residues. The CDR3: CASEHRESYEQYF. The CDR3 DNA reads TGTGCCAGCGAACACAGGGAATCCTACGAGCAGTACTTC.